This T cell receptor beta chain comes out of a study of T cell repertoires in cytomegalovirus infection. Study in general: In public TCR beta signatures, there were indications of both CMV infection and matching HLA type.

Remarks on this clonotype: Its specificity is unknown. One end of the junction varies from germline; a read error may be responsible.

Germline-derived CDR1 and CDR2 are MDHEN and SYDVKM. This CDR3 comprises 15 residues. A single record per CDR3 protein comes from TCRdb applying MiXCR to the reads. The sample contains 830,000 or so distinct CDR3 sequences, around a third of which appear only once. The chain employs TRBV28 and TRBJ2-2, with TRBD1 matching 8 bases. The source of this sequence is a human donor in good health (CMV status not recorded). Some clones in this sample may be carry-over from other donors' samples. The sequenced sample was cultured CD8+ T cells from PBMCs, obtained from culture after CMV antigen stimulation. The CDR3 protein is CVSSLLGQDTGELFF. As DNA, the CDR3 is TGTGTCAGCAGCTTGCTGGGACAGGACACCGGGGAGCTGTTTTTT.